This T cell receptor (beta chain) was recovered during a study of blood T cell repertoires in COVID-19. Study details: Samples came from the United States, Italy and Spain, spanning acute and convalescent COVID-19.

In the original processing: From reference gene primer amplification, estimates of nucleated cell counts were derived. Sequencing was performed with immunoSEQ multiplex PCR; in TCRdb, only in-frame clones are kept and a portion is missing. The V and J calls and the clone size are those of that table, but D and trimming were determined from the DNA. This table has more than 70,000 clones, around 86% appearing once. This CDR3 is built from 14 residues. CDR1 and CDR2 from the germline V gene are SGHDT and YYEEEE. To note about this clone: One end of the junction does not line up with germline, which may come from a read error.

The rearrangement joins TRBV5-6 to TRBJ1-2; D not resolved. This TCR was recovered from a human donor in a cohort sampled during active COVID-19. Material: peripheral blood. The CDR3 bases are TGTGCCAGCAGCTTGTTGGGTGGGGAGACCGCGTTCGCCTTC. It translates to CASSLLGGETAFAF. The full variable domain, completed using reference TRBV5-6 and TRBJ1-2, is DAGVTQSPTHLIKTRGQQVTLRCSPKSGHDTVSWYQQALGQGPQFIFQYYEEEERQRGNFPDRFSGHQFPNYSSELNVNALLLGDSALYLCASSLLGGETAFAFGSGTRLTVV.